The 7 T cell receptor beta chains below come from one sample, sequenced in a study of T cells expressing NK-cell markers. TCRdb re-called the 5' RACE reads and catalogs CDR3 proteins one per entry, DNA excluded. This table holds hundreds of thousands of distinct CDR3 sequences. The specimen was blood T cells: a sorted CD56 or NKG2C T cell subset, CD4+ or CD8+ T cells, or bulk PBMC T cells (not recorded which). These receptors all stem from a man aged 18 to 70 in good health.

The rearrangement links TRBV18 to TRBJ1-5; the TCRdb call, TRBD1, lacks DNA for checking. Looked up from germline, CDR1 is KGHSH and CDR2 is LQKENI. The CDR3 consists of 14 residues. CDR3 loop: CASSPTGLAQPQHF.

This chain connects TRBV6-1 to TRBJ2-3; TCRdb calls TRBD2, which cannot be checked without DNA. The CDR3 runs to 16 residues. Germline assignment: CDR1 MNHNS and CDR2 SASEGT. The CDR3 reads CASRPRDYRSTDTQYF.

The CDR3 here is CSAGGTGDTEAFF. V gene TRBV20-1 combines with J gene TRBJ1-1; the TCRdb call, TRBD1, lacks DNA for checking. CDR3 length equals 13 residues. The V gene's germline CDR1 is DFQATT and CDR2 SNEGSKA (reference sequence).

The chain uses TRBV6-1 and TRBJ1-5; without DNA, the TCRdb call of TRBD1 cannot be checked. The CDR3 spans 13 residues. In germline, CDR1 is MNHNS, CDR2 SASEGT. The CDR3 sequence is CASTGVGGQPQHF.

The rearrangement links TRBV11-2 to TRBJ2-3. The CDR3 is made up of 12 amino acids. Germline CDR1 is SGHAT and CDR2 is FQNNGV. The CDR3: CASNPGIDTQYF.

The chain links TRBV7-2 to TRBJ2-1; TCRdb proposes TRBD1, but this gene call is untestable without DNA. Germline V CDR1 and CDR2: SGHTA, FQGNSA. This CDR3 is 13 amino acids long. The CDR3 here is CASSLSQGGDCFF. Complete variable domain (other parts from reference TRBV7-2 and TRBJ2-1): GAGVSQSPSNKVTEKGKDVELRCDPISGHTALYWYRQSLGQGLEFLIYFQGNSAPDKSGLPSDRFSAERTGGSVSTLTIQRTQQEDSAVYLCASSLSQGGDCFFGPGTRLTVL.

The CDR3 spells CASSLEGTGNQPQHF. The chain joins TRBV12-3 or TRBV12-4 to TRBJ1-5; TCRdb gives TRBD1 as the D gene, but with no DNA this cannot be confirmed. CDR3 length equals 15 residues.